These 12 T cell receptor beta chains came from one sample sequenced in a study of cytomegalovirus exposure and HLA in healthy donors (TCRdb year 2017). Library generation was performed with the immunoSEQ multiplex PCR assay. For the multiplex PCR, a mixture combining 60 forward primers for TCR Vbeta segments and 13 reverse primers for TCR Jbeta segments was used. TCRdb mirrors the immuneACCESS table, restricted to in-frame sequences. Some clones are absent from its copies; in checked studies, under half trace to an unresolved V gene, and the reason for the others is unknown. The sample includes tens of thousands of clones, with approximately 82% observed a single time. The leading ten clones occupy 2.2% of the sample. What was sequenced was PBMCs. Receptor source: a middle-aged man in good health and CMV-seronegative.

This clone came up a few times. The gene calls are TRBV7-3 and TRBJ1-1; TRBD1 agrees at 9 bases. This CDR3 is 14 amino acids long. V was pared by 5 bases and J by 8 bases, with 9 bases of the junction left unmatched. CDR1 and CDR2 (germline): SGHTA, FQGTGA. The DNA of the CDR3 is TGTGCCAGCAGCCCAGGGACAGGGCATACCGAAGCTTTCTTT. As protein: CASSPGTGHTEAFF.

This clone has more than one count but fewer than ten. This same CDR3 is encoded by further DNA sequences in the sample. The chain combines TRBV5-1 with TRBJ2-7; 10 bases align to TRBD1. After removal of 3 bases from V and 3 bases from J, the junction contained 3 bases not matched to a gene. The CDR3 contains 14 residues. Per germline, CDR1 SGHRS and CDR2 YFSETQ. CDR3 sequence (DNA): TGCGCCAGCAGCTCGACAGGGGGCAACTACGAGCAGTACTTC. It encodes CASSSTGGNYEQYF.

The chain has TRBV5-1 and TRBJ2-3, with TRBD2 matching over 10 bases. Germline assignment: CDR1 SGHRS and CDR2 YFSETQ. The CDR3 covers 16 residues. Trimming at V came to 4 bases and at J to 4 bases, leaving 9 bases not matched to a gene. CDR3 in DNA: TGCGCCAGCAGCGCTAGCGGGAGAGGCGGGGCAGATACGCAGTATTTT. As protein: CASSASGRGGADTQYF.

The sample holds one count of this clone. This chain uses TRBV6-5 with TRBJ1-5, with D tentatively TRBD1 (6 bases). V dropped 0 bases and J dropped 7 bases, with 13 bases sitting between them. This CDR3 contains 15 residues. Germline V lookup: CDR1 MNHEY, CDR2 SVGAGI. CDR3 in DNA: TGTGCCAGCAGTTACTCTGCCAGGGGTGGACAGCCCCAGCATTTT. This translates into CASSYSARGGQPQHF.

There are a few counts of this clone. The V and J genes are TRBV6-1 and TRBJ2-1, with D hard to call. The CDR3 length is 13 residues. Germline V gene sequence: CDR1 MNHNS, CDR2 SASEGT. With 2 bases removed from V and 0 bases from J, the gap between germline ends came to 2 bases. The CDR3: CASSEYSYNEQFF. The CDR3 DNA follows: TGTGCCAGCAGTGAATACTCCTACAATGAGCAGTTCTTC.

This clone occurred a few times. CDR3 coding DNA: TGTGCCAGCAGCTTAGTTATCCTAGCGGGAGTCTACGAGCAGTACTTC. This encodes CASSLVILAGVYEQYF. The V gene is TRBV7-8, the J gene TRBJ2-7; 10 bases fit TRBD2. V shed 1 base and J 3 bases; nucleotides not matched to a gene: 6. Germline V gene sequence: CDR1 SGHVS, CDR2 FQNEAQ. This CDR3 comprises 16 residues.

The V gene is TRBV9, the J gene TRBJ1-1; D is perhaps TRBD1 (6 bases). V was cut by 3 bases and J by 1 base, with 16 bases left in between. This CDR3 comprises 16 residues. Looked up from germline, CDR1 is SGDLS and CDR2 is YYNGEE. This CDR3 is CASSARPGHENTEAFF. CDR3 nucleotides: TGTGCCAGCAGCGCCCGGCCGGGACACGAGAACACTGAAGCTTTCTTT.

The chain combines TRBV28 with TRBJ1-1; no clear D. CDR1 is MDHEN and CDR2 is SYDVKM in the germline V gene. With 0 bases removed from V and 0 bases from J, the gap between germline ends came to 5 bases. The CDR3 is 14 residues long. Written as DNA, the CDR3 is TGTGCCAGCAGTTTATGGGCGGTGAACACTGAAGCTTTCTTT. It specifies CASSLWAVNTEAFF. Complete variable domain (other parts from reference TRBV28 and TRBJ1-1): DVKVTQSSRYLVKRTGEKVFLECVQDMDHENMFWYRQDPGLGLRLIYFSYDVKMKEKGDIPEGYSVSREKKERFSLILESASTNQTSMYLCASSLWAVNTEAFFGQGTRLTVV.

J is TRBJ2-1 and V is TRBV5-8, with D perhaps matching TRBD2 (6 bases). This CDR3 is built from 15 residues. The V end lost 0 bases, the J end lost 5 bases, and 12 bases lay between the germline ends. Germline V gene lookup returns CDR1 SGHTS and CDR2 YDEGEE. The CDR3 spells CASSLVRGYDNEQFF. As DNA, the CDR3 is TGTGCCAGCAGCTTGGTTCGGGGGTACGACAATGAGCAGTTCTTC.

V usage is TRBV6-6 and J usage is TRBJ1-1; TRBD1 is a possible D gene (6 bases). Trimming pared 4 bases from V and 1 base from J, leaving 13 bases between. In germline, CDR1 is MNHNY, CDR2 SVGAGI (reference sequence). This CDR3 contains 15 residues. Here the CDR3 reads CASSFDRITNTEAFF. DNA for the CDR3: TGTGCCAGCAGTTTCGACAGGATTACGAACACTGAAGCTTTCTTT.

The CDR3 here is CASSPGQANTEAFF. The CDR3 coding sequence is TGTGCCAGTAGCCCTGGACAGGCAAACACTGAAGCTTTCTTT. The J gene is TRBJ1-1, the V gene TRBV19, with 7 bases that match TRBD1. The CDR3 consists of 14 residues. The V segment lost 6 bases and the J segment 2 bases; nucleotides outside the gene matches: 6. Germline loops: CDR1 LNHDA, CDR2 SQIVND (reference sequence).

The sample holds a few counts of this clone. The V gene is TRBV28, the J gene TRBJ1-5; D remains ambiguous. CDR1 is MDHEN, CDR2 SYDVKM, per germline. CDR3 length: 14 residues. Deletions cut 6 bases from V and 0 bases from J, with 9 bases between. CDR3 sequence: CASRSGDSNQPQHF. The CDR3 nucleotides are TGTGCCAGCAGAAGCGGGGATAGCAATCAGCCCCAGCATTTT.